This passage covers 14 T cell receptor beta chains from one sample sequenced in a study of cytomegalovirus exposure and HLA in healthy donors. 13 Jbeta primers and 60 Vbeta primers were used for the PCR. Libraries were prepared by immunoSEQ multiplex PCR; TCRdb keeps only in-frame clonotypes and omits some of them. In the table there are approximately 150,000 clones, 80% of which are singletons. Sequenced material: PBMCs. The source of these receptors is a man aged 30-40 years in good health and CMV-seronegative.

The chain combines TRBV7-8 with TRBJ2-5, with D hard to call. The CDR3 sequence is 14 residues long. The germline V and J ends were trimmed by 1 base and 7 bases, with 13 bases remaining between them. Looked up from germline, CDR1 is SGHVS and CDR2 is FQNEAQ. CDR3 sequence: CASSLEVTTRTQYF. CDR3 DNA sequence: TGTGCCAGCAGCTTAGAAGTCACCACCAGGACCCAGTACTTC.

V and J are TRBV7-5 and TRBJ2-7; the table's D gene call, TRBD2, was not cross checked with the DNA. TRBV7-5 has pseudogene status. CDR3 length: 16 residues. The CDR3 bases are TGTGTCAGAAGCTTAGAGGAGGGGTTAAGATCCTACGAGCAGTACTTC. Translating gives CVRSLEEGLRSYEQYF.

This rearrangement joins TRBV7-9 to TRBJ2-5, with TRBD2 matching over 7 bases. The CDR3 loop spans 17 amino acids. Per germline, CDR1 SEHNR and CDR2 FQNEAQ (reference sequence). The V and J ends lost 1 base and 2 bases, in that order; junction bases with no gene match: 10. CDR3 DNA sequence: TGTGCCAGCAGCTTAGTGGGAGGCGCGGGAGAACAAGAGACCCAGTACTTC. This translates into CASSLVGGAGEQETQYF. The full variable domain, its missing parts supplied by reference TRBV7-9 and TRBJ2-5, is DTGVSQNPRHKITKRGQNVTFRCDPISEHNRLYWYRQTLGQGPEFLTYFQNEAQLEKSRLLSDRFSAERPKGSFSTLEIQRTEQGDSAMYLCASSLVGGAGEQETQYFGPGTRLLVL.

This clone was recorded once. The chain combines TRBV5-1 with TRBJ2-1, with TRBD2 identical over 7 bases. V was pared by 5 bases and J by 7 bases, with 9 bases of the junction left unmatched. Germline V CDR1 and CDR2: SGHRS, YFSETQ. The CDR3 extends over 14 amino acids. The CDR3 DNA reads TGCGCCAGCAGACCCTGGGAGGGGCCTAATGAGCAGTTCTTC. It is translated as CASRPWEGPNEQFF.

The CDR3 is CASSAGQEYNEQFF. CDR3 coding DNA: TGTGCCAGCAGTGCGGGACAGGAGTACAATGAGCAGTTCTTC. This chain uses TRBV6-1 with TRBJ2-1; TRBD1 matches at 8 bases. Trimming removed 4 bases from V and 4 bases from J; junction bases left unmatched: 3. CDR3 length equals 14 residues. From germline, CDR1 is MNHNS and CDR2 SASEGT.

The chain uses TRBV11-3 and TRBJ1-2; no firm D call. The V end was cut by 6 bases, the J end by 5 bases, with 7 bases between. Germline values: CDR1 SGHNT, CDR2 YENEEA. The CDR3 has 11 amino acids. CDR3 protein: CASSSTYGYTF. CDR3 bases: TGTGCCAGCAGTTCCACATATGGCTACACCTTC.

V and J are TRBV29-1 and TRBJ1-2; TRBD1 is a possible D gene (5 bases). V was shortened by 7 bases and J by 9 bases, with 30 bases between the two germline ends. Germline V gives CDR1 SQVTM, CDR2 ANQGSEA. CDR3 length: 16 residues. CDR3 coding DNA: TGCAGCGCCCGAGGGGAGGTAGGGGACGGCTTCATGCGCTACACCTTC. It yields the protein CSARGEVGDGFMRYTF.

V is TRBV11-3 and J is TRBJ2-2; D call uncertain. The germline gives CDR1 SGHNT, CDR2 YENEEA. The CDR3 length is 15 residues. The ends were cut back, 5 bases at V and 4 bases at J, with 14 bases in the middle. CDR3: CASSVQRGSTGELFF. CDR3 bases: TGTGCCAGCAGCGTGCAACGAGGTAGCACCGGGGAGCTGTTTTTT.

The V gene is TRBV7-7, the J gene TRBJ1-5, with a tentative D call TRBD1 (6 bases). Germline CDR1 reads SSHAT; CDR2 reads FNYEAQ (reference sequence). This CDR3 contains 16 residues. V lost 4 bases and J 2 bases, leaving 15 bases between the germline ends. CDR3 in DNA: TGTGCCAGCAGCTCCGACAGGAATAAGGGCAATCAGCCCCAGCATTTT. Protein sequence: CASSSDRNKGNQPQHF. Variable domain in full (rest from reference TRBV7-7 and TRBJ1-5): GAGVSQSPRYKVTKRGQDVTLRCDPISSHATLYWYQQALGQGPEFLTYFNYEAQPDKSGLPSDRFSAERPEGSISTLTIQRTEQRDSAMYRCASSSDRNKGNQPQHFGDGTRLSIL.

The chain couples TRBV30 to TRBJ2-3; D is perhaps TRBD1 (5 bases). Trimming removed 8 bases from V and 1 base from J, with 13 bases in between. Germline V gives CDR1 GTSNPN, CDR2 SVGIG (reference sequence). This CDR3 has 13 residues. CDR3 nucleotides: TGTGCCGCGATAATAGGGGGCACAGATACGCAGTATTTT. Its protein is CAAIIGGTDTQYF.

This clone was recorded a few times. The J gene is TRBJ2-2, the V gene TRBV21-1; TRBD1, the table's D call, lacks a check against the DNA. TRBV21-1 is described as a pseudogene. The CDR3 has 17 amino acids. CDR3 DNA sequence: TGTGCCAGCAGCGAAAGCGATCAGACAGGGCACACCGGGGAGCTGTTTTTT. As protein: CASSESDQTGHTGELFF.

This clone was found once. V usage is TRBV6-4 and J usage is TRBJ2-3, with TRBD2 identical over 9 bases. The V and J ends lost 8 bases and 6 bases, in that order; junction bases with no gene match: 9. CDR1 is MRHNA and CDR2 is SNTAGT in the germline V gene. The CDR3 totals 14 residues. The CDR3 spells CASRASGEWDTQYF. DNA for the CDR3: TGTGCCAGCCGCGCTAGCGGGGAATGGGATACGCAGTATTTT.

This chain connects TRBV5-5 to TRBJ1-1; unclear D gene. This CDR3 is 13 amino acids long. Germline CDR1 SGHKS, CDR2 YYEKEE (reference sequence). Deletions cut 2 bases from V and 4 bases from J, with 9 bases between. CDR3 sequence (DNA): TGTGCCAGCAGCTTTTCCGTCAGCACTGAAGCTTTCTTT. Its translation is CASSFSVSTEAFF.

This rearrangement joins TRBV13 to TRBJ2-1; 11 bases match TRBD2. This CDR3 has 16 amino acids. Germline lookup yields CDR1 PRHDT and CDR2 FYEKMQ (reference sequence). The V segment lost 4 bases and the J segment 3 bases; nucleotides outside the gene matches: 5. In DNA form, the CDR3 reads TGTGCCAGCAGCTCCCGGGGGACTAGCGGCTACAATGAGCAGTTCTTC. It yields the protein CASSSRGTSGYNEQFF.